A selection of T cell receptor beta chains follows, all from one sample in a study of OX40 agonist ivuxolimab in advanced cancers. The data were produced by immunoSEQ multiplex PCR, yet TCRdb's version contains in-frame clones alone and is incomplete. The table shows about 120,000 clones, with 85% to 90% occurring only once. The sequences come from CD4+ or CD8+ T cells sorted from blood, collected in a trial of the OX40 agonist ivuxolimab. These receptor sequences come from an adult with an advanced solid tumor such as melanoma, head and neck, liver or kidney cancer. The CDR3 runs from the conserved cysteine through the conserved F or W. The D gene is left open where the match is weak. Size values are once, few and many counts, or a class for expanded clones, and some rows have none.

V gene: TRBV4-3
D gene: .
J gene: TRBJ1-4
clone size: .
CDR3 protein: CASSVIGTSNEKLFF

V gene: TRBV29-1
D gene: .
J gene: TRBJ2-7
clone size: .
CDR3 protein: CSVEEGIGGDEQYF

V gene: TRBV19
D gene: TRBD1
J gene: TRBJ2-1
clone size: .
CDR3 protein: CAVMGGRQGAYNEQFF

V gene: TRBV6-1
D gene: .
J gene: TRBJ2-7
clone size: .
CDR3 protein: CASQPGGLYEQYF

V gene: TRBV5-4
D gene: .
J gene: TRBJ2-7
clone size: .
CDR3 protein: CASSLGGPLASVEQYF

V gene: TRBV7-2
D gene: TRBD1
J gene: TRBJ1-3
clone size: .
CDR3 protein: CASSQPKTGWGNTIYF

V gene: TRBV6-1
D gene: .
J gene: TRBJ1-3
clone size: .
CDR3 protein: CAISEGGSNSGNTIYF

V gene: TRBV10-3
D gene: TRBD2
J gene: TRBJ2-5
clone size: .
CDR3 protein: CAIRGTSGGPGRKHGETQYF

V gene: TRBV28
D gene: .
J gene: TRBJ1-3
clone size: once
CDR3 protein: CATSTTRGSGNTIYF

V gene: TRBV28
D gene: .
J gene: TRBJ1-4
clone size: .
CDR3 protein: CASRELGGARGEEKLFF

V gene: TRBV5-1
D gene: .
J gene: TRBJ2-3
clone size: .
CDR3 protein: CASGAPTDTQYF

V gene: TRBV7-9
D gene: TRBD2
J gene: TRBJ2-3
clone size: few
CDR3 protein: CASSLPPRLAGSRDTQYF

V gene: TRBV6-1
D gene: .
J gene: TRBJ2-3
clone size: .
CDR3 protein: CASRDSNTDTQYF

V gene: TRBV30
D gene: .
J gene: TRBJ2-5
clone size: few
CDR3 protein: CAWSVSGRETQYF

V gene: TRBV6-5
D gene: .
J gene: TRBJ1-1
clone size: .
CDR3 protein: CASKPTRGENTEAFF

V gene: TRBV2
D gene: .
J gene: TRBJ1-2
clone size: .
CDR3 protein: CASSRVSSGYTF

V gene: TRBV6-1
D gene: .
J gene: TRBJ2-1
clone size: .
CDR3 protein: CASSEVQAPGNEQFF

V gene: TRBV4-3
D gene: .
J gene: TRBJ1-6
clone size: .
CDR3 protein: CASSLTGINSPLHF

V gene: TRBV18
D gene: .
J gene: TRBJ1-2
clone size: .
CDR3 protein: CASSPPAAMGGYTF